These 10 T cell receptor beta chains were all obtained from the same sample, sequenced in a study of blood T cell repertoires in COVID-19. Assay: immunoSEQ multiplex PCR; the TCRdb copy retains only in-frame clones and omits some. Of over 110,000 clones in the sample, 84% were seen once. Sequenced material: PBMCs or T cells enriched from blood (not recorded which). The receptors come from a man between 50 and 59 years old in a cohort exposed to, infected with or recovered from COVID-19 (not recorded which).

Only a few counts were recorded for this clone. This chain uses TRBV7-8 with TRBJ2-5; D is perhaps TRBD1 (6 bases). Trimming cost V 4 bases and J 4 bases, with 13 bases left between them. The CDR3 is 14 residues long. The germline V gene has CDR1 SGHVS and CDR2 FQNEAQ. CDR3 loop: CASSSRQDLETQYF. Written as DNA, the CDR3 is TGTGCCAGCAGCTCTCGACAGGACCTAGAGACCCAGTACTTC.

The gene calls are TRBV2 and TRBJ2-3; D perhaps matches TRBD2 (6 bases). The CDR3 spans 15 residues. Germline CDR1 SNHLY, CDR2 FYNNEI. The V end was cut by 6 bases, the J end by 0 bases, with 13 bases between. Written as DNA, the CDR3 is TGTGCCAGCAGGCGGGGCAGGGCCAGCACAGATACGCAGTATTTT. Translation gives CASRRGRASTDTQYF.

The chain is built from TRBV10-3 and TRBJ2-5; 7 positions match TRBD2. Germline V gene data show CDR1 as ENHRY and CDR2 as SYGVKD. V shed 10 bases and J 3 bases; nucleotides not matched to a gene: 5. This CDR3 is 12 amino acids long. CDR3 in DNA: TGTGCCACAGGGACTACTGAAGAGACCCAGTACTTC. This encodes CATGTTEETQYF.

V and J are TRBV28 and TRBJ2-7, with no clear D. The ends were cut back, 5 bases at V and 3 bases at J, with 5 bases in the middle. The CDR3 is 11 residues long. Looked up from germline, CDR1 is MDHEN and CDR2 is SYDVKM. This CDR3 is CASSSFYEQYF. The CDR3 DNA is TGTGCCAGCAGTAGCTTCTACGAGCAGTACTTC.

CDR3 loop: CASSLDRGNSPLHF. CDR3 coding DNA: TGCGCCAGCAGCCTCGACAGGGGGAATTCACCCCTCCACTTT. The rearrangement links TRBV4-3 to TRBJ1-6; 9 nucleotides align to TRBD1. In germline, CDR1 is LGHNA, CDR2 YSLEER. The J segment lost 7 bases and the V segment lost 4 bases, leaving 2 bases of the junction unmatched. The CDR3 runs 14 residues.

CDR3 region: CASGEGSGETQYF. CDR3 in DNA: TGTGCCAGCGGGGAGGGAAGTGGAGAGACCCAGTACTTC. The rearrangement uses TRBV6-5 and TRBJ2-5; TRBD2 matches at 7 bases. The trim removed 8 bases at V and 4 bases at J, leaving 7 bases unmatched. This CDR3 is built from 13 residues. Germline V CDR1 and CDR2: MNHEY, SVGAGI.

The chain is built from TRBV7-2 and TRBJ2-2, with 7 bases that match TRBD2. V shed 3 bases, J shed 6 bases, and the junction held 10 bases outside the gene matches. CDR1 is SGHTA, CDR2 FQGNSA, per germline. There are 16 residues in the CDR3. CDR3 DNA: TGTGCCAGCAGCTTCCAGGGAGGGGTAGGGGCCGGGGAGCTGTTTTTT. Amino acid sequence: CASSFQGGVGAGELFF.

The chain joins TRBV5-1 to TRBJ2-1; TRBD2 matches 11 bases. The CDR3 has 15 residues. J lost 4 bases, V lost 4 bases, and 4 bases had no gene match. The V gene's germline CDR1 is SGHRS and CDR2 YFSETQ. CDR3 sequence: CASSPTSGTYNEQFF. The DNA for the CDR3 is TGCGCCAGCAGCCCGACTAGCGGGACTTACAATGAGCAGTTCTTC.

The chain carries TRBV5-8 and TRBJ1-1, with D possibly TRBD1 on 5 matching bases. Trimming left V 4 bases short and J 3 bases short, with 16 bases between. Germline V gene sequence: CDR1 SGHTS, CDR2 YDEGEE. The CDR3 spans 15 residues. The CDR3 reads CASSRSGGTYTEAFF. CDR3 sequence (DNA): TGTGCCAGCAGCCGAAGTGGGGGGACCTACACTGAAGCTTTCTTT.

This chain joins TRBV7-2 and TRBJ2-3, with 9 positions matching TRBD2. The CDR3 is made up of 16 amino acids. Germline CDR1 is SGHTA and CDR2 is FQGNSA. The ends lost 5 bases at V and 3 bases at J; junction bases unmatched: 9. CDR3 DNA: TGTGCCAGCAGCGCGTGGTTGCGGGGGGGGACAGATACGCAGTATTTT. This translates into CASSAWLRGGTDTQYF. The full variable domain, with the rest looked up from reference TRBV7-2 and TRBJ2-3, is GAGVSQSPSNKVTEKGKDVELRCDPISGHTALYWYRQSLGQGLEFLIYFQGNSAPDKSGLPSDRFSAERTGGSVSTLTIQRTQQEDSAVYLCASSAWLRGGTDTQYFGPGTRLTVL.